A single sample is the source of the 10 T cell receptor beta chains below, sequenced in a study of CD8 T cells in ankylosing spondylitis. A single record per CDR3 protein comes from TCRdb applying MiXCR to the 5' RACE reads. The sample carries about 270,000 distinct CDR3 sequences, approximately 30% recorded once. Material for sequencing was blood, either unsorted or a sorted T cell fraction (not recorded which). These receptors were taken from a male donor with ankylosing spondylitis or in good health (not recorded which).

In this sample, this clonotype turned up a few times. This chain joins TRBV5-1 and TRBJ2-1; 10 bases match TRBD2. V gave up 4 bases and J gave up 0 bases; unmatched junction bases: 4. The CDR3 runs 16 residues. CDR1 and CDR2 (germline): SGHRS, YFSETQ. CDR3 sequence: CASSRTSGSSYNEQFF. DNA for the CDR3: TGCGCCAGCAGCCGGACTAGCGGAAGCTCCTACAATGAGCAGTTCTTC. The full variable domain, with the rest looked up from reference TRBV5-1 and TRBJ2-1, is KAGVTQTPRYLIKTRGQQVTLSCSPISGHRSVSWYQQTPGQGLQFLFEYFSETQRNKGNFPGRFSGRQFSNSRSEMNVSTLELGDSALYLCASSRTSGSSYNEQFFGPGTRLTVL.

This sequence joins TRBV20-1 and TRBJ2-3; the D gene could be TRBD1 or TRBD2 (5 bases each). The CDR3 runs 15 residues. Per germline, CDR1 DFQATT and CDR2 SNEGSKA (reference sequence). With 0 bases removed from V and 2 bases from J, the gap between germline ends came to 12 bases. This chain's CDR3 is CSARDFEGPTDTQYF. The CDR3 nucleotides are TGCAGTGCTAGAGATTTTGAGGGACCCACAGATACGCAGTATTTT.

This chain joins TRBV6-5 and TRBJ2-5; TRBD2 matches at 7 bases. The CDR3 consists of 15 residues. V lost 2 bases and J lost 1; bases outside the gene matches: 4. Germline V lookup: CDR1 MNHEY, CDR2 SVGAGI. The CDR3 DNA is TGTGCCAGCAGTTACGGGGGGGAGATCCAAGAGACCCAGTACTTC. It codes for CASSYGGEIQETQYF.

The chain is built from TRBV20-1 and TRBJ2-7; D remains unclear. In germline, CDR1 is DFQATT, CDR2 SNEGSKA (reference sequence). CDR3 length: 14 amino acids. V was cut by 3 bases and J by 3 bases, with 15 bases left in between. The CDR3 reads CSASLLSGYYEQYF. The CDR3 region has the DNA TGCAGTGCTAGTCTCCTTTCAGGCTACTACGAGCAGTACTTC.

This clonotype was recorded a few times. CDR3 in amino acids: CSAREWTGVTEAFF. The CDR3 coding sequence is TGCAGTGCTAGAGAATGGACAGGGGTCACTGAAGCTTTCTTT. The V call is TRBV20-1, the J call TRBJ1-1; 9 nucleotides match TRBD1. From germline, CDR1 is DFQATT and CDR2 SNEGSKA (reference sequence). CDR3 size: 14 residues. The trim removed 0 bases at V and 4 bases at J, leaving 3 bases unmatched.

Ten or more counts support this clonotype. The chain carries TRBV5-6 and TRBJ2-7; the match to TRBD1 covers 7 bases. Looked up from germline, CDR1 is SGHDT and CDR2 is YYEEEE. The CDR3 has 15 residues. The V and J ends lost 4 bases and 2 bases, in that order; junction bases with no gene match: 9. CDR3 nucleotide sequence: TGTGCCAGCAGCATGGTCCGGGACAGACCCTACGAGCAGTACTTC. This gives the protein CASSMVRDRPYEQYF.

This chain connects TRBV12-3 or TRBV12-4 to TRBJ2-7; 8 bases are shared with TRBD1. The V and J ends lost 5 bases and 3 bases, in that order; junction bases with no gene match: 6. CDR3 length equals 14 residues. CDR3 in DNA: TGTGCCAGCAGTCGTTGGACAGGGAGCTACGAGCAGTACTTC. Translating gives CASSRWTGSYEQYF.

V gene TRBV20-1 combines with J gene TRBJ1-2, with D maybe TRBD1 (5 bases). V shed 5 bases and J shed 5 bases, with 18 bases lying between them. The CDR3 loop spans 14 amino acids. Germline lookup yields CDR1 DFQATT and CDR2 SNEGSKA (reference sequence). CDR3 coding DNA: TGCAGTGCTCAACCTATGGACAAAAATTATGGCTACACCTTC. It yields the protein CSAQPMDKNYGYTF.

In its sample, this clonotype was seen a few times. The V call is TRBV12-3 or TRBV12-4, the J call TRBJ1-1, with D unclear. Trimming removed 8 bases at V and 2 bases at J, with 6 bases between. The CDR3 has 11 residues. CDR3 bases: TGTGCCAGCGCTCCAAACACTGAAGCTTTCTTT. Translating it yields CASAPNTEAFF.

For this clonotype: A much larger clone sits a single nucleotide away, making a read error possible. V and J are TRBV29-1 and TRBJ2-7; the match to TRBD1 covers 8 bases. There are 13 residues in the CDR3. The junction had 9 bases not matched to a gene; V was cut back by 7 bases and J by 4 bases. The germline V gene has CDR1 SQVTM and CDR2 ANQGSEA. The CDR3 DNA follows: TGCAGCGCCGCCCCGACAGGGGATTACGAGCAGTACTTC. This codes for CSAAPTGDYEQYF.